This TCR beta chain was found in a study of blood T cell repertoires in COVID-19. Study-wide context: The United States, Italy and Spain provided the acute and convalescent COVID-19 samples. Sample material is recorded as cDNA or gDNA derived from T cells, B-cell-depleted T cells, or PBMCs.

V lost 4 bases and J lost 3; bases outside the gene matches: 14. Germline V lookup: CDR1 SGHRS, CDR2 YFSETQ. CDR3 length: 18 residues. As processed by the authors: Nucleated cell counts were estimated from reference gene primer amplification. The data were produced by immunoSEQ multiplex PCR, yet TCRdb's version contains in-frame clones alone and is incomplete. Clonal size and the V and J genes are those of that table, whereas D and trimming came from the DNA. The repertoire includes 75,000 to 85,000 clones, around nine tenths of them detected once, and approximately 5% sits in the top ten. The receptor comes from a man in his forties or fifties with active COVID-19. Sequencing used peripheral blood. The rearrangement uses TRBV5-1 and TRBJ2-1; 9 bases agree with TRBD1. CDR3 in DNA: TGCGCCAGCAGCCCCCTGGGTACAGGGGGCGATAACTACAATGAGCAGTTCTTC. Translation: CASSPLGTGGDNYNEQFF.